This T cell receptor beta chain was recovered during a study of blood T cell repertoires in COVID-19. The CDR3 runs 15 residues. Trimming cost V 4 bases and J 0 bases, with 12 bases left between them. Germline V gene data show CDR1 as LGHNA and CDR2 as YNFKEQ. Those who participated ranged in age from roughly 18 to 90 years and resided in 20 to 30 US areas. Under the authors' procedure: Estimates of nucleated cell counts were drawn from the amplification of reference gene primers. The table came from immunoSEQ multiplex PCR; TCRdb's copy has only in-frame clones and leaves some out. From that table come the V and J calls and clone size; the DNA was used to work out D and trimming. Of about 200,000 clones in the sample, 89% were seen once. This clone was seen a few times.

Material: PBMCs or T cells enriched from blood (not recorded which). J is TRBJ1-1 and V is TRBV4-2, with D perhaps TRBD1 (6 bases). The receptor was derived from a woman under 30 who had recovered from COVID-19. The DNA of the CDR3 is TGTGCCAGCAGCCCTCGACAGGTCCTGAACACTGAAGCTTTCTTT. This encodes CASSPRQVLNTEAFF.